This TCR beta chain was observed in a study of graft-versus-host responses after intestinal transplantation (dated by TCRdb to about 2021). For the wider study: The transplants that recipients received were multivisceral, liver-intestinal, or isolated intestinal. Graft-versus-host and host-versus-graft alloreactive T cell clones were tracked in the graft, circulation and bone marrow after intestinal transplantation using bulk TCR-beta CDR3 sequencing. Donor T cell macrochimerism was defined as a peak of at least 4% donor T cells among recipient peripheral blood mononuclear cells. Alloreactive clones were identified by sequencing pre-transplant mixed lymphocyte reaction products and comparing these products with unstimulated pre-transplant donor and recipient T cells. The cohort enrolled approximately 24 intestinal transplant recipients including one retransplant, and a few patients lacking pretransplant specimens were excluded. All recipients received anti-thymocyte globulin induction followed by maintenance tacrolimus and steroids for around three years. Samples from three later patients were sequenced in-house on an Illumina MiSeq with MiXCR processing rather than by the commercial service.

On this clone: Its antigen is not yet known. Base-call qualities are not available, and no considerably larger clone is one nucleotide away.

What the authors observed across the whole study: GvH clones turned up in recipient bone marrow, with some appearing earlier in ileal mucosa or blood, a pattern consistent with an intestinal mucosal origin. Peak levels of circulating GvH clones were associated with declines in HvG clones early after transplant. High GvH to HvG T cell clonal ratios were observed in the allografts of patients with donor T cell macrochimerism. The conclusions were limited by the relatively low number and heterogeneity of the intestinal transplant patients.

Blood samples were collected up to 4 times in the first month after transplant and then at least monthly when available. Library creation used the immunoSEQ multiplex PCR assay. For most patients, high-throughput TCR-beta CDR3 sequencing of genomic DNA was performed by Adaptive Biotechnologies. On the study's bioinformatics: Adaptive's ImmunoSEQ software supplied the TCR sequencing data for under 20 patients, while MiXCR and VDJtools were used to process a few other patients. CDR3 nucleotide sequences shared by donor and recipient were removed because the origin of these sequences could not be assigned. To count as alloreactive, a clone needed at least 2-fold expansion over unstimulated cells and a minimum CFSE-low frequency of 0.002% (template counts) or 0.001% (read counts). Mappable clones were those detected in sequenced pre-transplant spleen, lymph node, or MLR CFSE-low populations of the donor or recipient. The cumulative frequency of alloreactive clones was calculated as a percentage of all sequences, weighted by copy number. The immuneACCESS repertoire file appears here via TCRdb, limited to in-frame rearrangements. These files lack a portion of the clones; in checked studies, under half of the deficit traces to unresolved V genes, and the cause of the others is not known. V, J and clone size reflect that table, while D and trimming were determined from the DNA. A total of tens of thousands of clones appear in this sample, approximately 94% of them only once. 0.45% to 0.65% of the sample lies in the top ten.

V is pruned by 3 bases and J by 1 base, leaving 12 bases of the junction without a gene match. From its cysteine to its phenylalanine, the CDR3 spans 17 amino acids. Only CDR3 DNA remains: 51 bases, in frame from the first base. CDR1 and CDR2 are read off the germline V gene as SGDLS and YYNGEE. Sequencing was performed on PBMCs, taken 156 days after intestinal transplant. The clonotype was recovered from a human patient who received an intestinal transplant, so some T cells may come from the graft donor. The rearrangement joined TRBV9 to TRBJ2-5, with 7 central nucleotides matching TRBD2. The DNA sequence is given as TGTGCCAGCAGCGCGAGTCCCGGGACTATCACCCAAGAGACCCAGTACTTC. Translation gives CASSASPGTITQETQYF.